One sample yielded the 18 T cell receptor beta chains listed below, sequenced in a study of spatial heterogeneity in lung cancer. Each CDR3 protein gets one entry after TCRdb re-called the 5' RACE reads with MiXCR. The sample lists several thousand distinct CDR3 sequences, 15% to 20% seen once, with about 14% in the top ten. Study-wide points: The study found that expanded intratumoral alpha and beta TCR counts tracked tumor mutation counts.

Time point described: sample taken at primary tumor resection. These TCRs are of unknown antigen specificity. The sequences come from lung tumor tissue, collected at surgery. Receptors originate from a male donor with early-stage non-small cell lung cancer.

This clonotype was found many times. This beta chain slipped into a library made for alpha chains as a stray read, so its size is not meaningful. For the CDR3, the DNA is TGTGCCAGCAGTTTACGGACAGGGGATTCCCCTACCTACGAGCAGTACTTC. The encoded protein is CASSLRTGDSPTYEQYF. The chain joins TRBV12-3 or TRBV12-4 to TRBJ2-7; the match to TRBD1 covers 9 bases. This CDR3 contains 17 residues. Trimming at V came to 2 bases and at J to 2 bases, leaving 10 bases not matched to a gene.

Concerning this clonotype: Little can be read into the size of this beta chain, an off-target read in a library designed for alpha chains. The V gene is TRBV5-1, the J gene TRBJ2-7; unclear D gene. Per the germline V gene, CDR1 is SGHRS and CDR2 is YFSETQ. V lost 0 bases to trimming and J lost 0 bases, with 4 bases between them. The CDR3 covers 13 residues. The CDR3 protein is CASSLAHSYEQYF. CDR3 nucleotides: TGCGCCAGCAGCTTGGCGCACTCCTACGAGCAGTACTTC.

As concerns this clonotype: This beta chain is a stray read from a library made for alpha chains; its abundance is not meaningful. This sequence joins TRBV7-6 and TRBJ2-1; a possible D gene is TRBD2 (5 bases). Trimming took 1 base from V and 0 from J, leaving 7 bases between them. Germline CDR1 and CDR2: SGHVS and FNYEAQ. The CDR3 runs 15 residues. CDR3 sequence (DNA): TGTGCCAGCAGCTTAGAAAGCGGCTCCTACAATGAGCAGTTCTTC. Protein sequence: CASSLESGSYNEQFF.

A note on this clonotype: The library was built for alpha chains, so this beta chain is an off-target read and its size means little. V and J are TRBV2 and TRBJ2-7; the D is unclear. The CDR3 extends over 13 amino acids. From germline, CDR1 is SNHLY and CDR2 FYNNEI. Trimming cost V 8 bases and J 4 bases, with 15 bases left between them. In DNA form, the CDR3 reads TGTGCCAGCGCAAAGCTCAACCCTTACGAGCAGTACTTC. As protein: CASAKLNPYEQYF. Complete variable domain (other parts from reference TRBV2 and TRBJ2-7): EPEVTQTPSHQVTQMGQEVILRCVPISNHLYFYWYRQILGQKVEFLVSFYNNEISEKSEIFDDQFSVERPDGSNFTLKIRSTKLEDSAMYFCASAKLNPYEQYFGPGTRLTVT.

With respect to this clonotype: This beta chain came through as a stray read in a library set up for alpha chains, and its size says little. The chain joins TRBV24-1 to TRBJ2-3; 7 nucleotides match TRBD2. The CDR3 covers 18 residues. V trimming: 5 bases; J trimming: 4 bases; junction bases outside the gene matches: 17. Per germline, CDR1 KGHDR and CDR2 SFDVKD. CDR3 nucleotide sequence: TGTGCCACCAGTGGGTACCGGGGCAGCGGGGATCCCGCAGATACGCAGTATTTT. This codes for CATSGYRGSGDPADTQYF.

Of note for this clonotype: Because this beta chain is a stray read in a library intended to capture alpha chains, its abundance should not be given much weight. The chain joins TRBV4-3 to TRBJ1-2; tentative D call: TRBD1 (6 bases). The CDR3 totals 15 residues. Trimming stripped 1 base from V and 4 bases from J, with 13 bases between. Per the germline V gene, CDR1 is LGHNA and CDR2 is YSLEER. The CDR3: CASSQADRSGYGYTF. The CDR3 region has the DNA TGCGCCAGCAGCCAAGCCGACAGGTCCGGCTATGGCTACACCTTC.

Concerning this clonotype: Because the library targeted alpha chains, this beta chain is an off-target read whose size means little. V gene TRBV28 combines with J gene TRBJ2-2; D tentatively reads TRBD1 or TRBD2 (6 bases each). Germline loops: CDR1 MDHEN, CDR2 SYDVKM. V lost 2 bases and J 6 bases, leaving 7 bases between the germline ends. CDR3 length: 13 amino acids. The DNA for the CDR3 is TGTGCCAGCAGTTTAGGGGGGCCCGGGGAGCTGTTTTTT. Its translation: CASSLGGPGELFF.

By its share, this clonotype is large. Since it is a stray read in a library aimed at alpha chains, this beta chain has a size that is not meaningful. V is TRBV5-4 and J is TRBJ2-1; TRBD2 matches at 15 bases. Germline CDR1 SGHNT, CDR2 YYREEE (reference sequence). The junction had 3 bases not matched to a gene; V was cut back by 4 bases and J by 4 bases. This CDR3 contains 16 residues. CDR3 sequence reads: CASSVGLAGGYNEQFF. The CDR3 DNA is TGTGCCAGCAGCGTCGGACTAGCGGGAGGGTACAATGAGCAGTTCTTC.

In its sample, this clonotype is large. Little can be read into the size of this beta chain, an off-target read in a library designed for alpha chains. The CDR3 DNA reads TGCAGCGTCTCGACCAATAACGACAGGAACACCTTC. It is translated as CSVSTNNDRNTF. V is TRBV29-1 and J is TRBJ1-2; possible D gene TRBD1, 6 bases. CDR3 size: 12 residues. Per the germline V gene, CDR1 is SQVTM and CDR2 is ANQGSEA. Trimming took 6 bases from V and 12 from J, leaving 20 bases between them.

Concerning this clonotype itself: This beta chain came through as a stray read in a library set up for alpha chains, and its size says little. The V gene is TRBV18, the J gene TRBJ2-2; D gene ambiguous. V lost 3 bases and J 3 bases, leaving 5 bases between the germline ends. Germline V CDR1 and CDR2: KGHSH, LQKENI. The CDR3 is 13 amino acids. CDR3 amino acids: CASSPGHTGELFF. CDR3 DNA: TGTGCCAGCTCACCTGGCCACACCGGGGAGCTGTTTTTT.

Turning to this clonotype: Since the library was made to target alpha chains, this beta chain is a stray read and its abundance is not meaningful. The rearrangement links TRBV6-2 or TRBV6-3 to TRBJ2-7, with a tentative D call TRBD2 (5 bases). Germline CDR1 reads MNHEY; CDR2 reads SVGEGT. Trimming took off 8 bases at V and 5 bases at J, with 22 bases between the two ends. The CDR3 has 15 residues. CDR3 amino acids: CASVDPGFGIHEQYF. The CDR3 nucleotides are TGTGCCAGCGTGGATCCGGGATTTGGGATCCACGAGCAGTACTTC.

As concerns this clonotype: Within a library made for alpha chains, this beta chain is off target, and its count is uninformative. The V call is TRBV6-5, the J call TRBJ2-2; D call uncertain. V lost 6 bases, J lost 2 bases, and 7 bases lay in between. CDR1 MNHEY and CDR2 SVGAGI come from the germline V gene. The CDR3 sequence is 13 residues long. In DNA, the CDR3 is TGTGCCAGCAGCTGGTCTAACACCGGGGAGCTGTTTTTT. The encoded protein is CASSWSNTGELFF.

By sample share, this clonotype is medium-sized. The library was designed around alpha chains, so this beta chain is a stray read whose abundance carries little weight. This chain links TRBV7-2 with TRBJ2-2; D is unclear. From germline, CDR1 is SGHTA and CDR2 FQGNSA. The CDR3 consists of 15 residues. Trimming cost V 1 base and J 1 base, with 7 bases left between them. CDR3 in DNA: TGTGCCAGCAGCTTAGGTTTAGGGAACACCGGGGAGCTGTTTTTT. Protein product: CASSLGLGNTGELFF.

By share of the sample, this clonotype is large. This beta chain turned up in a library designed for alpha chains; as an off-target read, its abundance says little. The V call is TRBV20-1, the J call TRBJ2-7, with 12 bases lining up with TRBD2. V shed 6 bases and J 6 bases; nucleotides not matched to a gene: 3. From germline, CDR1 is DFQATT and CDR2 SNEGSKA (reference sequence). The CDR3 is 12 amino acids. The CDR3 sequence: CSAETSGGEQYF. CDR3 bases: TGCAGTGCGGAGACTAGCGGGGGCGAGCAGTACTTC.

By frequency in the sample, this clonotype is medium-sized (0.01 to 0.1%). This beta chain turned up in a library designed for alpha chains; as an off-target read, its abundance says little. The chain employs TRBV6-6 and TRBJ1-2; the match to TRBD1 covers 9 bases. V was clipped by 4 bases and J by 7 bases; unmatched bases: 7. CDR3 length equals 14 residues. CDR1 and CDR2 (germline): MNHNY, SVGAGI (reference sequence). The CDR3 region is CASSSSDRGIGYTF. The CDR3 DNA follows: TGTGCCAGCAGTTCCTCGGACAGGGGAATTGGCTACACCTTC.

This clonotype qualifies as medium-sized. Found in a library prepared for alpha chains, this beta chain is an off-target read, and its abundance has little meaning. The CDR3 loop reads CASTDRGHSYEQYF. CDR3 bases: TGTGCCAGCACAGACAGGGGCCATTCCTACGAGCAGTACTTC. This chain joins TRBV27 and TRBJ2-7; TRBD1 matches at 8 bases. The CDR3 sequence is 14 residues long. The junction had 6 bases not matched to a gene; V was cut back by 7 bases and J by 1 base. From germline, CDR1 is MNHEY and CDR2 SMNVEV (reference sequence).

This clonotype is labeled as medium-sized. This beta chain is an off-target read within a library intended for alpha chains, so its frequency means little. The chain employs TRBV28 and TRBJ2-1; a weak D match, TRBD2 (5 bases). The ends were cut back, 6 bases at V and 0 bases at J, with 15 bases in the middle. This CDR3 region has 16 residues. CDR1 MDHEN and CDR2 SYDVKM come from the germline V gene. The CDR3 region is CASSPVGVVSYNEQFF. In DNA form, the CDR3 reads TGTGCCAGCAGCCCGGTCGGGGTAGTCTCCTACAATGAGCAGTTCTTC. Full variable domain (outside the CDR3, taken from reference TRBV28 and TRBJ2-1): DVKVTQSSRYLVKRTGEKVFLECVQDMDHENMFWYRQDPGLGLRLIYFSYDVKMKEKGDIPEGYSVSREKKERFSLILESASTNQTSMYLCASSPVGVVSYNEQFFGPGTRLTVL.

By its share, this clonotype is medium-sized (0.01 to 0.1%). This beta chain lies outside the target of a library built for alpha chains; its clone size means little. The genes are TRBV20-1 and TRBJ2-1, with D hard to call. Germline V gives CDR1 DFQATT, CDR2 SNEGSKA (reference sequence). This CDR3 has 13 residues. V was pared by 3 bases and J by 10 bases, with 16 bases between. Here the CDR3 reads CSASLTPSEEQFF. The CDR3 DNA is TGCAGTGCTAGTTTGACACCGTCGGAGGAGCAGTTCTTC.